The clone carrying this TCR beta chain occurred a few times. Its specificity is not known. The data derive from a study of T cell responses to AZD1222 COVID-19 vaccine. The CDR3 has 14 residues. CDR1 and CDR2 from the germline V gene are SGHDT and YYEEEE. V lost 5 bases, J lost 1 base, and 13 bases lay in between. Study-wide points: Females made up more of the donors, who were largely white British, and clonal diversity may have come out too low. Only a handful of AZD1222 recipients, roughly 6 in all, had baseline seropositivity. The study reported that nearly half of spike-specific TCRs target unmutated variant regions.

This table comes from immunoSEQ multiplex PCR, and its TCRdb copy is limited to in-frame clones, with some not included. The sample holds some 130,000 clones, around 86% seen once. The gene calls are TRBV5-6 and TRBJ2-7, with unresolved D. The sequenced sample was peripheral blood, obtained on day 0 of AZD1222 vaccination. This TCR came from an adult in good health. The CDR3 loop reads CASSGELRSYEQYF. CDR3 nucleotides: TGTGCCAGCAGTGGAGAGCTTCGTTCCTACGAGCAGTACTTC.